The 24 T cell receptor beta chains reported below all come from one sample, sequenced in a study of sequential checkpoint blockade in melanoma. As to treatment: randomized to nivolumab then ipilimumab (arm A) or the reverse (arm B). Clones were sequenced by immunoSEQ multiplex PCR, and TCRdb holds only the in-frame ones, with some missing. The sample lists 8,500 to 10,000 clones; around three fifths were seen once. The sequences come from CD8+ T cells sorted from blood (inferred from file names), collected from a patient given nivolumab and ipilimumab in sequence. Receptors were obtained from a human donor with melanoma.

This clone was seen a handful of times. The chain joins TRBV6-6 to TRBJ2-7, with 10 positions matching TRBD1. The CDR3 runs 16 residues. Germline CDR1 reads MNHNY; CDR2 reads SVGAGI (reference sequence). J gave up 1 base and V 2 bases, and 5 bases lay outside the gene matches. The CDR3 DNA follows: TGTGCCAGCAGTTACAACTTGGGACAGGGGTCCTACGAGCAGTACTTC. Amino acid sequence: CASSYNLGQGSYEQYF.

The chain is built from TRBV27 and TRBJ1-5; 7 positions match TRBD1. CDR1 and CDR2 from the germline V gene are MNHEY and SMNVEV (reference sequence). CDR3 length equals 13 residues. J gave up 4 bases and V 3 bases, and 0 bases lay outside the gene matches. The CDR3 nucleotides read TGTGCCAGCAGTTTGACAGGGAATCAGCCCCAGCATTTT. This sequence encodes CASSLTGNQPQHF.

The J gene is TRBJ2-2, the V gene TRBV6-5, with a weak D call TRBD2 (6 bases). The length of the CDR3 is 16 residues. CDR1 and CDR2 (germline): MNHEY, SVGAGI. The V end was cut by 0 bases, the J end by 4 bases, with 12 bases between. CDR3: CASSYSAGPATGELFF. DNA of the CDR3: TGTGCCAGCAGTTACTCGGCGGGACCAGCCACCGGGGAGCTGTTTTTT.

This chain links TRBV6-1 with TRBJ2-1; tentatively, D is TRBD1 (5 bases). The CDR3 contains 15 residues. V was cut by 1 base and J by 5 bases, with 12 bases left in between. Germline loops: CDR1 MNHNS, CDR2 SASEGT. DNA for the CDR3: TGTGCCAGCAGTGAAGTCGTGACAGCGAACAATGAGCAGTTCTTC. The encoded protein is CASSEVVTANNEQFF.

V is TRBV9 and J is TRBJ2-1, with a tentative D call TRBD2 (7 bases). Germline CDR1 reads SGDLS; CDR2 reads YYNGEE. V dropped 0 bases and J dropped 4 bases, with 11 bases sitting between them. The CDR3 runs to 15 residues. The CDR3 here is CASSVGGGPYNEQFF. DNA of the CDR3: TGTGCCAGCAGCGTAGGGGGGGGGCCTTACAATGAGCAGTTCTTC.

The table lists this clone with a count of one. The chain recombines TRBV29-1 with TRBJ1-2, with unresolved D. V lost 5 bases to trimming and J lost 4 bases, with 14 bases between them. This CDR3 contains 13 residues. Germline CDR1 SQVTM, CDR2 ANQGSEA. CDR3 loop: CSVPKFESYGYTF. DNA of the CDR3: TGCAGCGTTCCTAAGTTCGAGTCCTATGGCTACACCTTC.

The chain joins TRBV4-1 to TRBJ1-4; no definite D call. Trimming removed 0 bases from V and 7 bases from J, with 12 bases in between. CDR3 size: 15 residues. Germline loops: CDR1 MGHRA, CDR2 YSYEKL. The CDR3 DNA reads TGCGCCAGCAGCCAAGATTCTCTGACGGGTGAAAAACTGTTTTTT. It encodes CASSQDSLTGEKLFF.

The CDR3 nucleotides are TGCGCCAGCAGCCAAGATCCTAGCGGCGAGCAGTTCTTC. Its translation: CASSQDPSGEQFF. The chain recombines TRBV4-3 with TRBJ2-1, with 7 positions matching TRBD2. Germline CDR1 is LGHNA and CDR2 is YSLEER. CDR3 length equals 13 residues. J was trimmed by 10 bases and V by 0 bases; bases with no gene match: 3.

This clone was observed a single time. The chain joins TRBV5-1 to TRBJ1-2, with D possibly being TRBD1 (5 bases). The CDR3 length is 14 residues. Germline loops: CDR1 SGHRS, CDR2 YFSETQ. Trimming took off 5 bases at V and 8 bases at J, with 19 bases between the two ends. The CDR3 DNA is TGCGCCAGCAGGGCTACAGGCTACCCTATCGGCTACACCTTC. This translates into CASRATGYPIGYTF.

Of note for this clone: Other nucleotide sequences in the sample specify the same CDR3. CDR3 loop: CASSARYRERNTEAFF. The DNA of the CDR3 is TGTGCCAGCAGCGCACGTTACAGGGAACGGAACACTGAAGCTTTCTTT. The chain combines TRBV7-9 with TRBJ1-1; D may be TRBD1 (6 bases). CDR1 is SEHNR and CDR2 is FQNEAQ in the germline V gene (reference sequence). There are 16 residues in the CDR3. Deletions cut 5 bases from V and 1 base from J, with 17 bases between.

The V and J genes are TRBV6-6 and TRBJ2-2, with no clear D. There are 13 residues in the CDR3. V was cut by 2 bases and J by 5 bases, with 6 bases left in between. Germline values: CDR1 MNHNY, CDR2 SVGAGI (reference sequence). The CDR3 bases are TGTGCCAGCAGTTACGGTACTACCGGGGAGCTGTTTTTT. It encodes CASSYGTTGELFF.

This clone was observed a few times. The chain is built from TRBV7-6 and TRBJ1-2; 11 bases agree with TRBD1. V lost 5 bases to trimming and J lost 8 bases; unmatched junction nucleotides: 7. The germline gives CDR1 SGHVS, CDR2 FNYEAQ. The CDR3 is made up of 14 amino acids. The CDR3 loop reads CASSPGQGADGYTF. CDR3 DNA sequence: TGTGCCAGCAGCCCAGGACAGGGGGCAGACGGCTACACCTTC.

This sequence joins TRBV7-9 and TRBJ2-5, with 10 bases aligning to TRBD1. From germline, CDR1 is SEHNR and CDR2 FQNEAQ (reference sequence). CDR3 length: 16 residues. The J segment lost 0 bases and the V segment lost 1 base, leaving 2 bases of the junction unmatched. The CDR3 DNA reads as TGTGCCAGCAGCTTAGTGACAGGGGGCTACCAAGAGACCCAGTACTTC. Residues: CASSLVTGGYQETQYF.

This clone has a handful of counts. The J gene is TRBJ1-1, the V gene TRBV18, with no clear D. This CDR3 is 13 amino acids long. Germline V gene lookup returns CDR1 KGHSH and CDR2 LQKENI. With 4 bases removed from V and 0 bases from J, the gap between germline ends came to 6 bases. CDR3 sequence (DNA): TGTGCCAGCTCACTTGCGTTGAACACTGAAGCTTTCTTT. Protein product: CASSLALNTEAFF.

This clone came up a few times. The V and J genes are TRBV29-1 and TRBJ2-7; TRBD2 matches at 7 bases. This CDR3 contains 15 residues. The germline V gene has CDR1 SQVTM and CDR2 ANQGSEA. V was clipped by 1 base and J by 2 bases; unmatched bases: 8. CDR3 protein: CSVEGDSGSAYEQYF. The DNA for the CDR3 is TGCAGCGTTGAAGGGGATAGCGGGTCAGCCTACGAGCAGTACTTC.

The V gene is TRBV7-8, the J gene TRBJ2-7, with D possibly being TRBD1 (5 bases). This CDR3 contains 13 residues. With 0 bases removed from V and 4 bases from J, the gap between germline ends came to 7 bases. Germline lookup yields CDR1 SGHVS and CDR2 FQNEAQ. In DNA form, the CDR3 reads TGTGCCAGCAGCTTAGCCCCAGGGTACGAGCAGTACTTC. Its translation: CASSLAPGYEQYF. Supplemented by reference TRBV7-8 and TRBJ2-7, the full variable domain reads GAGVSQSPRYKVAKRGQDVALRCDPISGHVSLFWYQQALGQGPEFLTYFQNEAQLDKSGLPSDRFFAERPEGSVSTLKIQRTQQEDSAVYLCASSLAPGYEQYFGPGTRLTVT.

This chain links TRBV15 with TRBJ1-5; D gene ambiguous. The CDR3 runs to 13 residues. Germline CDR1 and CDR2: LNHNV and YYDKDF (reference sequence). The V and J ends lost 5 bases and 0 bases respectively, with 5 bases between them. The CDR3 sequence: CATSADSNQPQHF. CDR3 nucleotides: TGTGCCACCAGCGCAGATAGCAATCAGCCCCAGCATTTT.

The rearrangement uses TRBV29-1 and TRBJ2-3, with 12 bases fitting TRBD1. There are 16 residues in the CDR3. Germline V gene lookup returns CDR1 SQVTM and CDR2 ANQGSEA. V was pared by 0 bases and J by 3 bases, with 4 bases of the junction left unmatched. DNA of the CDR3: TGCAGCGTTGAAGAGTGGGGACAGGGGGCGACAGATACGCAGTATTTT. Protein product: CSVEEWGQGATDTQYF.

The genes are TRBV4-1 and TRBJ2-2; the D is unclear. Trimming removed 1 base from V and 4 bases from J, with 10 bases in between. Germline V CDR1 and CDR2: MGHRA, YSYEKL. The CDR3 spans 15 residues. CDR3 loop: CASSQGWPPTGELFF. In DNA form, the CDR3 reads TGCGCCAGCAGCCAAGGGTGGCCCCCCACCGGGGAGCTGTTTTTT.

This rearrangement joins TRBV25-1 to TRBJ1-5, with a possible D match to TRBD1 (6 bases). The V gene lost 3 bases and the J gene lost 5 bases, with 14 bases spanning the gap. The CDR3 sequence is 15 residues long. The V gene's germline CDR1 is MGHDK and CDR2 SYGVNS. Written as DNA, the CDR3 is TGTGCCAGCAGTGAGGCAGGGGCCGGATATCAGCCCCAGCATTTT. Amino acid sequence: CASSEAGAGYQPQHF. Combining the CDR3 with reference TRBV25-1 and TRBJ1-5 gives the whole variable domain EADIYQTPRYLVIGTGKKITLECSQTMGHDKMYWYQQDPGMELHLIHYSYGVNSTEKGDLSSESTVSRIRTEHFPLTLESARPSHTSQYLCASSEAGAGYQPQHFGDGTRLSIL.

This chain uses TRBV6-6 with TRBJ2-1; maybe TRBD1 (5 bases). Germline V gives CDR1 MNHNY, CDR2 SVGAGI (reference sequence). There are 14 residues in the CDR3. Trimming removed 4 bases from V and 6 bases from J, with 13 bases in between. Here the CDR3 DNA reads TGTGCCAGCAGTTGGGGCAGGGTGCTCAATGAGCAGTTCTTC. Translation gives CASSWGRVLNEQFF.

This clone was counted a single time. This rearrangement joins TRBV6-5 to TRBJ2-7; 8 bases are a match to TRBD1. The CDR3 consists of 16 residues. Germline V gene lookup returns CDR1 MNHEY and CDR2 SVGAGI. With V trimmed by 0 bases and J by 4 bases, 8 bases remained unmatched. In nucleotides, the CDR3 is TGTGCCAGCAGTTACTCTCCCGGGACAGGATCGTACGAGCAGTACTTC. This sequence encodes CASSYSPGTGSYEQYF.

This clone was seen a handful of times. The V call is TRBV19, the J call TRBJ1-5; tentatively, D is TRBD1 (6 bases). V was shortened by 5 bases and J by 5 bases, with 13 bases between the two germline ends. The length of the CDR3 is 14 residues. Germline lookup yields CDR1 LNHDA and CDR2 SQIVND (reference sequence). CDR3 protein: CASSAYRDYQPQHF. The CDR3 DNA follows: TGTGCCAGTAGTGCCTACAGGGATTATCAGCCCCAGCATTTT.

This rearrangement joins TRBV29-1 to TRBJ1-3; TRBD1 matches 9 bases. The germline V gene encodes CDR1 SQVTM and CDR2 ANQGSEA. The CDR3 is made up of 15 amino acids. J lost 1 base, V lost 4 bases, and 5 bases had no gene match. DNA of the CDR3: TGCAGCGTTGGCGGACAGGGGCTTTCTGGAAACACCATATATTTT. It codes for CSVGGQGLSGNTIYF.